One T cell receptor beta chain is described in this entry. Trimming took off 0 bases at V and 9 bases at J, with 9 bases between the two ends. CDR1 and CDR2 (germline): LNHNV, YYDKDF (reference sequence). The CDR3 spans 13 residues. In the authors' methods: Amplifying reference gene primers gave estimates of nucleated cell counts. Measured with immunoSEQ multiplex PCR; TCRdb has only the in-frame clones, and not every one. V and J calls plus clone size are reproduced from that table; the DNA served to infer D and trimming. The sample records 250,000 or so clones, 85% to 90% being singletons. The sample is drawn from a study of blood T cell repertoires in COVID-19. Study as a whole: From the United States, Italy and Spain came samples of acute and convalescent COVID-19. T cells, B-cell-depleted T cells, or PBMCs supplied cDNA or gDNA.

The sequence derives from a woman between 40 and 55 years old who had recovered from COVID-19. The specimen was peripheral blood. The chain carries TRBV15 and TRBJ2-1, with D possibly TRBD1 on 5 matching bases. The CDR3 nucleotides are TGTGCCACCAGCAGAGAGGACACAGCTGAGCAGTTCTTC. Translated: CATSREDTAEQFF.